The rows below give T cell receptor beta chains drawn from one sample of a study of T-cell memory formation after mild COVID-19. TCRdb independently ran MiXCR on the 5' RACE reads; one entry per CDR3 protein. The sample includes under 450,000 distinct CDR3 sequences, more than 20% of them seen just once. Specimen: PBMCs or a T cell subset sorted from them (not recorded which). The receptors here all came from a man younger than 35 who had mild COVID-19 (a few samples of this study predate the infection). Cell type and time point are not known. Each CDR3 is given with its conserved first and last residue. Each record gives: J gene, clone size, D gene, V gene, CDR3 DNA, CDR3 protein. The D gene is left open where the match is weak. Some rows mark clone size as missing; the rest say once, few, many or name a class of expanded clone.

j_call: TRBJ2-3; clone_size: -; d_call: -; v_call: TRBV7-9; cdr3_nt: TGTGCCAGCAGCTCCCCTTATGGAACCCCCACAGATACGCAGTATTTT; cdr3_aa: CASSSPYGTPTDTQYF
j_call: TRBJ2-1; clone_size: once; d_call: -; v_call: TRBV3-1; cdr3_nt: TGTGCCAGCAGCCCAGGGTTATATAACAATGAGCAGTTCTTC; cdr3_aa: CASSPGLYNNEQFF
j_call: TRBJ2-3; clone_size: -; d_call: TRBD2; v_call: TRBV4-3; cdr3_nt: TGCGCCAGCAGCCAGTGGGGGGGAGACACAGATACGCAGTATTTT; cdr3_aa: CASSQWGGDTDTQYF
j_call: TRBJ2-3; clone_size: -; d_call: TRBD2; v_call: TRBV4-3; cdr3_nt: TGCGCCAGCAGCCAAGAGCCTAGCGGGTCAACAGATACGCAGTATTTT; cdr3_aa: CASSQEPSGSTDTQYF
j_call: TRBJ2-6; clone_size: few; d_call: TRBD1; v_call: TRBV2; cdr3_nt: TGTGCCAGCAGTTCCGGGACAGGGCCCTCGGTCCTGACTTTC; cdr3_aa: CASSSGTGPSVLTF
j_call: TRBJ1-2; clone_size: few; d_call: TRBD1; v_call: TRBV7-9; cdr3_nt: TGTGCCAGCACCCTACAGGGGCTGACTGGCTACACCTTC; cdr3_aa: CASTLQGLTGYTF
j_call: TRBJ1-4; clone_size: few; d_call: TRBD1; v_call: TRBV10-3; cdr3_nt: TGTGCCATCAGTGAGTCTGACAGGGGATCTGAAAAACTGTTTTTT; cdr3_aa: CAISESDRGSEKLFF
j_call: TRBJ1-3; clone_size: few; d_call: TRBD1; v_call: TRBV5-6; cdr3_nt: TGTGCCAGCAGCCCGCTGCGGACAGGGGCTGGAAACACCATATATTTT; cdr3_aa: CASSPLRTGAGNTIYF
j_call: TRBJ2-3; clone_size: few; d_call: -; v_call: TRBV25-1; cdr3_nt: TGTGCCAGCAGTGAGCACGGACAATTTTTCACCTACACTAGCACAGATACGCAGTATTTT; cdr3_aa: CASSEHGQFFTYTSTDTQYF
j_call: TRBJ2-3; clone_size: many; d_call: -; v_call: TRBV5-1; cdr3_nt: TGCGCCAGCAGCTTGACTGGACAGCAGTATTTT; cdr3_aa: CASSLTGQQYF
j_call: TRBJ2-5; clone_size: -; d_call: TRBD1; v_call: TRBV4-1; cdr3_nt: TGCGCCAGCAGCTTCGGACAGGGGGCGAAAGAGACCCAGTACTTC; cdr3_aa: CASSFGQGAKETQYF
j_call: TRBJ2-1; clone_size: few; d_call: -; v_call: TRBV28; cdr3_nt: TGTGCCACCACGGACAGCCGAAACAATGAGCAGTTCTTC; cdr3_aa: CATTDSRNNEQFF
j_call: TRBJ2-5; clone_size: many; d_call: -; v_call: TRBV5-1; cdr3_nt: TGCGCCAGCAGCTTTTTGGGTAGCGGCGTAGAGACCCAGTACTTC; cdr3_aa: CASSFLGSGVETQYF
j_call: TRBJ2-3; clone_size: -; d_call: TRBD2; v_call: TRBV7-3; cdr3_nt: TGTGCCAGCAGCTCCCTAGCGGGGGGGGCAGATACGCAGTATTTT; cdr3_aa: CASSSLAGGADTQYF
j_call: TRBJ2-3; clone_size: -; d_call: TRBD2; v_call: TRBV11-1; cdr3_nt: TGTGCCACCCAGCGGCGGGGGGGAGATACGCAGTATTTT; cdr3_aa: CATQRRGGDTQYF
j_call: TRBJ2-7; clone_size: few; d_call: -; v_call: TRBV5-1; cdr3_nt: TGCGCCAGCAGCTACCCCTCGACACGCCACGAGCAGTACTTC; cdr3_aa: CASSYPSTRHEQYF
j_call: TRBJ1-1; clone_size: few; d_call: -; v_call: TRBV29-1; cdr3_nt: TGCAGCGTCCGCCGGGGCGACACTGAAGCTTTCTTT; cdr3_aa: CSVRRGDTEAFF
j_call: TRBJ1-2; clone_size: -; d_call: -; v_call: TRBV5-6; cdr3_nt: TGTGCCAGCAGCTTAGTAGGCGGTGGAGACTATGGCTACACCTTC; cdr3_aa: CASSLVGGGDYGYTF
j_call: TRBJ1-2; clone_size: -; d_call: -; v_call: TRBV14; cdr3_nt: TGTGCCAGCAGCCAAGAAAGAGTGGGGCCTACCTATGGCTACACCTTC; cdr3_aa: CASSQERVGPTYGYTF
j_call: TRBJ1-5; clone_size: -; d_call: TRBD1; v_call: TRBV12-5; cdr3_nt: TGTGCTAGTGGTTTGGAGGGACAGAGTAATCAGCCCCAGCATTTT; cdr3_aa: CASGLEGQSNQPQHF
j_call: TRBJ2-2; clone_size: few; d_call: TRBD1; v_call: TRBV29-1; cdr3_nt: TGCAGTCGTTGGAAAGGGACAGGGGACACCGGGGAGCTGTTTTTT; cdr3_aa: CSRWKGTGDTGELFF
j_call: TRBJ1-2; clone_size: -; d_call: TRBD1; v_call: TRBV7-2; cdr3_nt: TGTGCCAGCAGCTTCCGCGGAAGGACAGGGGTTGGCTACACCTTC; cdr3_aa: CASSFRGRTGVGYTF
j_call: TRBJ1-1; clone_size: -; d_call: -; v_call: TRBV12-3/TRBV12-4; cdr3_nt: TGTGCCAGCACCATGGGACAAGAAGCTTTCTTT; cdr3_aa: CASTMGQEAFF
j_call: TRBJ1-3; clone_size: many; d_call: TRBD1; v_call: TRBV10-3; cdr3_nt: TGTGCCACCCGGGACAGCAATTCTGGAAACACCATATATTTT; cdr3_aa: CATRDSNSGNTIYF
j_call: TRBJ1-1; clone_size: -; d_call: -; v_call: TRBV4-3; cdr3_nt: TGCGCCAGCAGCTCCGAGGGGACTTCTTCTTTGAACACTGAAGCTTTCTTT; cdr3_aa: CASSSEGTSSLNTEAFF
j_call: TRBJ2-5; clone_size: few; d_call: -; v_call: TRBV11-2; cdr3_nt: TGTGCCAGCAGCTTAGGGCTGACGACGCCGGGGGAGACCCAGTACTTC; cdr3_aa: CASSLGLTTPGETQYF
j_call: TRBJ1-2; clone_size: few; d_call: TRBD1; v_call: TRBV20-1; cdr3_nt: TGCAGTGCTAGAGATGGGACAGGGGAGTGCTACACCTTC; cdr3_aa: CSARDGTGECYTF
j_call: TRBJ1-4; clone_size: -; d_call: TRBD1; v_call: TRBV14; cdr3_nt: TGTGCCAGCAGCCGCCTGACAGGGGGCCATGAAAAACTGTTTTTT; cdr3_aa: CASSRLTGGHEKLFF
j_call: TRBJ2-2; clone_size: -; d_call: TRBD1; v_call: TRBV12-3/TRBV12-4; cdr3_nt: TGTGTAAACGAGATAGGGGGCAGGCCCGGGGAGCTGTTTTTT; cdr3_aa: CVNEIGGRPGELFF
j_call: TRBJ2-3; clone_size: -; d_call: -; v_call: TRBV20-1; cdr3_nt: TGCAGTGCTAGTACCGGGACATCGGATACGCAGTATTTT; cdr3_aa: CSASTGTSDTQYF
j_call: TRBJ1-2; clone_size: few; d_call: -; v_call: TRBV4-3; cdr3_nt: TGCGCCAGCAGCCAAGATAATAGGGGACTGATAAACTATGGCTACACCTTC; cdr3_aa: CASSQDNRGLINYGYTF
j_call: TRBJ1-1; clone_size: few; d_call: TRBD1; v_call: TRBV5-1; cdr3_nt: TGCGCCAGCAGCTTCGGGACAGGGGGGACTGAAGCTTTCTTT; cdr3_aa: CASSFGTGGTEAFF
j_call: TRBJ2-7; clone_size: -; d_call: -; v_call: TRBV6-1; cdr3_nt: TGTGCCAGCAGTGAAGCTCACAGATACTACGAGCAGTACTTC; cdr3_aa: CASSEAHRYYEQYF
j_call: TRBJ2-3; clone_size: few; d_call: -; v_call: TRBV5-4; cdr3_nt: TGTGCCAGCAGCCCCAAGGACACAGATACGCAGTATTTT; cdr3_aa: CASSPKDTDTQYF
j_call: TRBJ1-2; clone_size: -; d_call: -; v_call: TRBV20-1; cdr3_nt: TGCAGTGCTAGAGATCTAGGCAGATCTAACTATGGCTACACCTTC; cdr3_aa: CSARDLGRSNYGYTF
j_call: TRBJ2-1; clone_size: -; d_call: -; v_call: TRBV5-6; cdr3_nt: TGTGCCAGCTCTCGAGTGGGGTCCTACAATGAGCAGTTCTTC; cdr3_aa: CASSRVGSYNEQFF
j_call: TRBJ2-6; clone_size: -; d_call: TRBD2; v_call: TRBV25-1; cdr3_nt: TGTGCCAGCAGTGAATATAGCGGGACGCGGTCTGGGGCCAACGTCCTGACTTTC; cdr3_aa: CASSEYSGTRSGANVLTF
j_call: TRBJ1-1; clone_size: -; d_call: TRBD1; v_call: TRBV7-3; cdr3_nt: TGTGCCAGCAGCCAAGCAGACAGGGGGCAAGCTTTCTTT; cdr3_aa: CASSQADRGQAFF
j_call: TRBJ2-3; clone_size: few; d_call: TRBD1; v_call: TRBV4-2; cdr3_nt: TGTGCCAGCAGCCGACCGGGACAGAAATTAGAGCCAGATACGCAGTATTTT; cdr3_aa: CASSRPGQKLEPDTQYF
j_call: TRBJ2-1; clone_size: -; d_call: -; v_call: TRBV7-9; cdr3_nt: TGTGCCACCTTTCGGCCAGAAAGGGATGAGCAGTTCTTC; cdr3_aa: CATFRPERDEQFF